This T cell receptor beta chain was sequenced for a study of tumor-infiltrating lymphocytes in primary liver carcinoma. Study-level results: Because of bulk unsorted sampling, CD4+ and CD8+ repertoires were not subjected to comparison.

From germline, CDR1 is SGHVS and CDR2 FQNEAQ. The CDR3 sequence is 16 residues long. Remarks on this clonotype: The antigen is unknown. Germline and junction disagree at one end, which may indicate a read error.

Priming with a constant-region primer yielded TCR beta cDNA from about 500 ng total RNA. It was through three nested multiplex PCR rounds of slightly modified ARM-PCR that TCR beta libraries arose. Forward primers for TRBV1-TRBV30 and a C-beta reverse primer served the first two PCR rounds, at about 10 cycles each. TCRdb re-called the multiplex PCR reads through MiXCR, storing one row per CDR3 protein. The sample lists fewer than 350,000 distinct CDR3 sequences, around three fifths occurring once. In addition to blood RNA drawn from unsorted whole blood, germline DNA was extracted. Every patient had chronic HBV infection and was treatment-naive.

The chain joins TRBV7-8 to TRBJ1-4; weak D call: TRBD1 (5 bases). The specimen sequenced was peripheral blood. The sequence was collected from a man between 40 and 49 years old with primary liver carcinoma and hepatitis B virus infection. This CDR3 is CASSFGGYGDSGKLLF. The DNA for the CDR3 is TGTGCCAGCAGCTTTGGGGGGTACGGGGATTCTGGAAAACTGTTGTTT. Full variable domain (rest looked up from reference TRBV7-8 and TRBJ1-4): GAGVSQSPRYKVAKRGQDVALRCDPISGHVSLFWYQQALGQGPEFLTYFQNEAQLDKSGLPSDRFFAERPEGSVSTLKIQRTQQEDSAVYLCASSFGGYGDSGKLLFGSGTQLSVL.